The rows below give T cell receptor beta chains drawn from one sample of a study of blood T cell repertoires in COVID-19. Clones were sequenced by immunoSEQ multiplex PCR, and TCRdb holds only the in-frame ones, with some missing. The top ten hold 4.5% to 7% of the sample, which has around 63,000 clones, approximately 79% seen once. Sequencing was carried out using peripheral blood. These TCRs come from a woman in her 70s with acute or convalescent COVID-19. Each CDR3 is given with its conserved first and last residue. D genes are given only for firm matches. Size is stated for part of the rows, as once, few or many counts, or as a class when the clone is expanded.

cdr3_nt: TGTGCCAGCAGCCCCCGACGGGTAGGCATGAACACTGAAGCTTTCTTT
cdr3_aa: CASSPRRVGMNTEAFF
j_call: TRBJ1-1
clone_size: NA
v_call: TRBV11-2
d_call: NA

cdr3_nt: TGTGCTAGTGAAAGAGGAGACAATCAGCCCCAGCATTTT
cdr3_aa: CASERGDNQPQHF
j_call: TRBJ1-5
clone_size: few
v_call: TRBV12-5
d_call: NA

cdr3_nt: TGTGCCAGTAGTATAGATCGTGGGGCCGTCTATGGCTACACCTTC
cdr3_aa: CASSIDRGAVYGYTF
j_call: TRBJ1-2
clone_size: NA
v_call: TRBV19
d_call: NA

cdr3_nt: TGTGCCAGCAGCAGACCAGGGACTAACGTGAACATTCAGTACTTC
cdr3_aa: CASSRPGTNVNIQYF
j_call: TRBJ2-4
clone_size: NA
v_call: TRBV7-8
d_call: TRBD2

cdr3_nt: TGTGCCAGCAGCTTAGCGCTACAGGCATACTATGGCTACACCTTC
cdr3_aa: CASSLALQAYYGYTF
j_call: TRBJ1-2
clone_size: NA
v_call: TRBV7-2
d_call: NA

cdr3_nt: TGTGCCAGCAGCTCGAAGACAGGGCTCGAGCAGTTCTTC
cdr3_aa: CASSSKTGLEQFF
j_call: TRBJ2-1
clone_size: NA
v_call: TRBV7-3
d_call: TRBD1

cdr3_nt: TGTGCCAGCAGCCTAGGACTAGCGGAACAAGAGACCCAGTACTTC
cdr3_aa: CASSLGLAEQETQYF
j_call: TRBJ2-5
clone_size: NA
v_call: TRBV4-2
d_call: TRBD2

cdr3_nt: TGTGCCAGCAATAGACAGGGTCGGACCGAAGCTTTCTTT
cdr3_aa: CASNRQGRTEAFF
j_call: TRBJ1-1
clone_size: NA
v_call: TRBV12-3/TRBV12-4
d_call: TRBD1

cdr3_nt: TGTGCCAGCAACCGCCTCTTGAGACAGGGCGCGAGGGGGCAGGGCGGGGAGCTGTTTTTT
cdr3_aa: CASNRLLRQGARGQGGELFF
j_call: TRBJ2-2
clone_size: once
v_call: TRBV21-1
d_call: NA

cdr3_nt: TGTGCCAGCAGCTTAGTGGGACTAGCAGGGACCCAGTACTTC
cdr3_aa: CASSLVGLAGTQYF
j_call: TRBJ2-5
clone_size: few
v_call: TRBV5-4
d_call: TRBD2

cdr3_nt: TGTGCCAGCAGTATTGGAGGGATTACCTACGAGCAGTACTTC
cdr3_aa: CASSIGGITYEQYF
j_call: TRBJ2-7
clone_size: once
v_call: TRBV5-6
d_call: NA

cdr3_nt: TGTGCCAGCAGCGTTGGGGGCCAGTTCAATCAGCCCCAGCATTTT
cdr3_aa: CASSVGGQFNQPQHF
j_call: TRBJ1-5
clone_size: NA
v_call: TRBV9
d_call: NA

cdr3_nt: TGTGCCAGCACCCCCGGCGGAGAGACCCAGTACTTC
cdr3_aa: CASTPGGETQYF
j_call: TRBJ2-5
clone_size: NA
v_call: TRBV7-9
d_call: NA

cdr3_nt: TGTGCCAGCGACCACGGGGGGACGCAGTATTTT
cdr3_aa: CASDHGGTQYF
j_call: TRBJ2-3
clone_size: NA
v_call: TRBV13
d_call: TRBD2

cdr3_nt: TGTGCCAGCGGGTCAGGGGGCCTCAATCAGCCCCAGCATTTT
cdr3_aa: CASGSGGLNQPQHF
j_call: TRBJ1-5
clone_size: NA
v_call: TRBV7-8
d_call: TRBD1

cdr3_nt: TGTGCCAGCAGTGACGGGGACTACCCCACAGATACGCAGTATTTT
cdr3_aa: CASSDGDYPTDTQYF
j_call: TRBJ2-3
clone_size: NA
v_call: TRBV2
d_call: TRBD2

cdr3_nt: TGTGCCAGCAGCCCCTACCAAGAGACCCAGTACTTC
cdr3_aa: CASSPYQETQYF
j_call: TRBJ2-5
clone_size: few
v_call: TRBV7-2
d_call: NA

cdr3_nt: TGTGCCAGCAGCTTATACCAGAGCACAGATACGCAGTATTTT
cdr3_aa: CASSLYQSTDTQYF
j_call: TRBJ2-3
clone_size: NA
v_call: TRBV7-2
d_call: NA

cdr3_nt: TGCGCCAGCAGCTTCCTTTACAGGGATGGCTACACCTTC
cdr3_aa: CASSFLYRDGYTF
j_call: TRBJ1-2
clone_size: once
v_call: TRBV5-1
d_call: NA

cdr3_nt: TGTGCCAGCAGCTCGGGATCAACAGGGAGGGGTAATGAAAAACTGTTTTTT
cdr3_aa: CASSSGSTGRGNEKLFF
j_call: TRBJ1-4
clone_size: few
v_call: TRBV5-8
d_call: NA

cdr3_nt: TGTGCCAGCAGCCTCGGGGCGGGGGGCACAGATACGCAGTATTTT
cdr3_aa: CASSLGAGGTDTQYF
j_call: TRBJ2-3
clone_size: NA
v_call: TRBV3-1/TRBV3-2
d_call: TRBD2

cdr3_nt: TGCAGCGTTGGGACAGGGGTGGACACTGAAGCTTTCTTT
cdr3_aa: CSVGTGVDTEAFF
j_call: TRBJ1-1
clone_size: NA
v_call: TRBV29-1
d_call: TRBD1

cdr3_nt: TGTGCCAGCAGCTTAGAAATAGCGGTCAACTCCTACGAGCAGTACTTC
cdr3_aa: CASSLEIAVNSYEQYF
j_call: TRBJ2-7
clone_size: once
v_call: TRBV7-2
d_call: NA

cdr3_nt: TGCGCCAGCAGGTCCGGGACTGACACCGGGGAGCTGTTTTTT
cdr3_aa: CASRSGTDTGELFF
j_call: TRBJ2-2
clone_size: once
v_call: TRBV5-1
d_call: NA

cdr3_nt: TGCGCCAGCAGCTTGACTAGCGGGGACACAGATACGCAGTATTTT
cdr3_aa: CASSLTSGDTDTQYF
j_call: TRBJ2-3
clone_size: NA
v_call: TRBV5-1
d_call: TRBD2

cdr3_nt: TGTGCCAGCAGCTCCAAGGCTAGCGGGGGGGCATCCTACAATGAGCAGTTCTTC
cdr3_aa: CASSSKASGGASYNEQFF
j_call: TRBJ2-1
clone_size: NA
v_call: TRBV9
d_call: TRBD2

cdr3_nt: TGTGCCACCTCCAGGTACGCCTCTAACTATGGCTACACCTTC
cdr3_aa: CATSRYASNYGYTF
j_call: TRBJ1-2
clone_size: NA
v_call: TRBV28
d_call: NA

cdr3_nt: TGCAGCGTTGAAGATCGAGGTAATGAAAAACTGTTTTTT
cdr3_aa: CSVEDRGNEKLFF
j_call: TRBJ1-4
clone_size: NA
v_call: TRBV29-1
d_call: NA

cdr3_nt: TGCGCCAGCAGGGACCGGACAGGTGAATATAATTCACCCCTCCACTTT
cdr3_aa: CASRDRTGEYNSPLHF
j_call: TRBJ1-6
clone_size: NA
v_call: TRBV5-1
d_call: TRBD1

cdr3_nt: TGTGCCAGCAGCTTGAGGGACTACCAAGAGACCCAGTACTTC
cdr3_aa: CASSLRDYQETQYF
j_call: TRBJ2-5
clone_size: NA
v_call: TRBV5-5
d_call: NA

cdr3_nt: TGTGCCAGCAGCAAATTTGGCAGGGCGGGGCAGCCCCAGCATTTT
cdr3_aa: CASSKFGRAGQPQHF
j_call: TRBJ1-5
clone_size: few
v_call: TRBV21-1
d_call: NA

cdr3_nt: TGTGCTAGTGGTTTGGGTGTAAATAATTCACCCCTCCACTTT
cdr3_aa: CASGLGVNNSPLHF
j_call: TRBJ1-6
clone_size: NA
v_call: TRBV12-5
d_call: NA

cdr3_nt: TGTGCCAGCAGCTCCCCCCGGGGGGAACTGTTTTTT
cdr3_aa: CASSSPRGELFF
j_call: TRBJ1-4
clone_size: NA
v_call: TRBV9
d_call: NA

cdr3_nt: TGTGCCAGTAGTGAGCTATCAACTAATGAAAAACTGTTTTTT
cdr3_aa: CASSELSTNEKLFF
j_call: TRBJ1-4
clone_size: NA
v_call: TRBV19
d_call: NA

cdr3_nt: TGTGCCAGCAGCCCAGCGGGGGGTTGGGACACCGGGGAGCTGTTTTTT
cdr3_aa: CASSPAGGWDTGELFF
j_call: TRBJ2-2
clone_size: NA
v_call: TRBV5-5
d_call: TRBD2

cdr3_nt: TGTGCCAGCAGACCCGGACAGGGAAAATATGGCTACACCTTC
cdr3_aa: CASRPGQGKYGYTF
j_call: TRBJ1-2
clone_size: NA
v_call: TRBV6-5
d_call: TRBD1

cdr3_nt: TGTGCCTGGAGTGGACCGGGGGGACAAGAGACCCAGTACTTC
cdr3_aa: CAWSGPGGQETQYF
j_call: TRBJ2-5
clone_size: NA
v_call: TRBV30
d_call: TRBD2

cdr3_nt: TGTGCCAGCAGCCAAGCCGCAACAGCCTATGGCTACACCTTC
cdr3_aa: CASSQAATAYGYTF
j_call: TRBJ1-2
clone_size: NA
v_call: TRBV3-1/TRBV3-2
d_call: NA

cdr3_nt: TGTGCCAGCAGCTTGGGGACAGAGGTCGAAGCTTTCTTT
cdr3_aa: CASSLGTEVEAFF
j_call: TRBJ1-1
clone_size: NA
v_call: TRBV7-3
d_call: TRBD1